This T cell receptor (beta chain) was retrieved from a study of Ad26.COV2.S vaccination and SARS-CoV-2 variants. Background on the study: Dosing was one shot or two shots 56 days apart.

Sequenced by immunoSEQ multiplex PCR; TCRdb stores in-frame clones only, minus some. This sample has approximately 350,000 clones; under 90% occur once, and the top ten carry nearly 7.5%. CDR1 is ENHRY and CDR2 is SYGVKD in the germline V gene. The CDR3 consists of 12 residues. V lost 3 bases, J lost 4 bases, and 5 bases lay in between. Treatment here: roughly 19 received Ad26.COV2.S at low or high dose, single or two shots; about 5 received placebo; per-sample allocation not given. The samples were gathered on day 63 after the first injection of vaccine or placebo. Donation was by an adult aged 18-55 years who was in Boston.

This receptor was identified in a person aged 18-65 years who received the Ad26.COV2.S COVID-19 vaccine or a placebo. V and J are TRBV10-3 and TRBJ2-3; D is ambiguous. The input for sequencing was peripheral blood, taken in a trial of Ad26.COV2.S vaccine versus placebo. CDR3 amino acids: CAISDSADTQYF. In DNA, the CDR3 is TGTGCCATCAGTGATTCAGCAGATACGCAGTATTTT.